The 8 T cell receptor beta chains below all came from one sample that was sequenced in a study of T cells expressing NK-cell markers. One entry per CDR3 protein, without DNA, is what TCRdb gives after re-calling the 5' RACE reads. The sample is made up of a few hundred thousand distinct CDR3 sequences, and the top ten hold over 4% of it. Sequences were obtained from blood T cells: a sorted CD56 or NKG2C T cell subset, CD4+ or CD8+ T cells, or bulk PBMC T cells (not recorded which). These receptors came from a man aged 18 to 69 in good health.

The chain links TRBV7-3 to TRBJ2-2; the TRBD1 assignment by TCRdb is unverifiable without DNA. The CDR3 has 16 residues. Germline CDR1 SGHTA, CDR2 FQGTGA. The CDR3 reads CASSLRGDSPTGELFF.

This chain links TRBV25-1 with TRBJ2-5; no DNA is available, so the TRBD1 call from TCRdb remains unchecked. The CDR3 extends over 13 amino acids. Germline V gene sequence: CDR1 MGHDK, CDR2 SYGVNS. Here the CDR3 reads CASSRGWQETQYF.

This sequence joins TRBV7-9 and TRBJ2-7; the TCRdb D gene call, TRBD1, has no DNA to confirm it. This CDR3 is built from 14 residues. Germline V CDR1 and CDR2: SEHNR, FQNEAQ (reference sequence). CDR3 region: CASRPQGVGYEQYF.

The CDR3 spells CASRQGFEANVLTF. This rearrangement joins TRBV27 to TRBJ2-6; TCRdb outputs TRBD1, but without DNA this stays unchecked. CDR1 and CDR2 (germline): MNHEY, SMNVEV (reference sequence). This CDR3 spans 14 amino acids.

The chain couples TRBV4-2 to TRBJ2-3; the TRBD2 assignment by TCRdb is unverifiable without DNA. Germline CDR1 LGHNA, CDR2 YNFKEQ. The CDR3 totals 18 residues. CDR3 region: CASSRFSGGAYIPDTQYF.

The chain combines TRBV18 with TRBJ2-3; without DNA, the TCRdb call of TRBD1 cannot be checked. Germline V gene lookup returns CDR1 KGHSH and CDR2 LQKENI. The CDR3 is 15 residues long. The CDR3 loop is CASSRGTPATDTQYF.

This rearrangement joins TRBV6-1 to TRBJ2-4. CDR1 and CDR2 (germline): MNHNS, SASEGT. This CDR3 has 13 residues. The CDR3: CASRPLAKNIQYF.

V and J are TRBV5-1 and TRBJ2-1. There are 15 residues in the CDR3. The germline CDR1 and CDR2 sequences are SGHRS and YFSETQ. CDR3 sequence reads: CASSLALTFTNEQFF.